This T cell receptor (beta chain) emerged from a study of graft-versus-host responses after intestinal transplantation. The wider study: Recipients were all induced with anti-thymocyte globulin, then given tacrolimus and steroids for roughly three years. Overall study findings and caveats: GvH clones appeared in recipient marrow, some first in ileum or blood. Levels of circulating GvH clones at their peak were associated with early post-transplant HvG declines.

This CDR3 region has 13 residues. The V end was cut by 0 bases, the J end by 4 bases, with 7 bases between. Germline CDR1 is SGHNT and CDR2 is YYREEE (reference sequence). TCRdb's table, derived via immunoSEQ multiplex PCR, lists solely in-frame clones and lacks some. The sample lists under 7,500 clones; 83% were seen once. Processing was applied to graft tissue in order to liberate intraepithelial and lamina propria lymphocytes. In the case of this clone: What it binds is unknown.

The sequence came from a human patient who received an intestinal transplant, so some T cells may come from the graft donor. The rearrangement joins TRBV5-4 to TRBJ1-2; D is ambiguous. This material consisted of ileum tissue, taken nearly 310 days after intestinal transplant. CDR3 bases: TGTGCCAGCAGCTTGGCCGGGGTCTATGGCTACACCTTC. Its protein is CASSLAGVYGYTF. Based on the CDR3 plus reference TRBV5-4 and TRBJ1-2, the full variable domain is ETGVTQSPTHLIKTRGQQVTLRCSSQSGHNTVSWYQQALGQGPQFIFQYYREEENGRGNFPPRFSGLQFPNYSSELNVNALELDDSALYLCASSLAGVYGYTFGSGTRLTVV.